These T cell receptor beta chains were read from a single sample in a study of blood T cells in healthy people across ages. From the 5' RACE reads, TCRdb called clonotypes with MiXCR, one entry per CDR3 protein. In the table there are about 640,000 distinct CDR3 sequences, under 70% of which are singletons. Sequencing used blood. Receptor source: a man aged 60 to 75 in good health. The CDR3 runs from the conserved cysteine through the conserved F or W. Each record gives: clone size, V gene, J gene, D gene, CDR3 DNA, CDR3 protein. The D gene is left open where the match is weak. Clone size is stated in some rows and not others, as once, few, many or a class when expanded.

clone_size: .
v_call: TRBV6-6
j_call: TRBJ1-1
d_call: .
cdr3_nt: TGTGCCAGCAGTTACTCGGTGGGTCGGGAACTGAACACTGAAGCTTTCTTT
cdr3_aa: CASSYSVGRELNTEAFF

clone_size: .
v_call: TRBV27
j_call: TRBJ2-7
d_call: .
cdr3_nt: TGTGCCAGCAGTTTCAAGGGGGGCCCCTACGAGCAGTACTTC
cdr3_aa: CASSFKGGPYEQYF

clone_size: .
v_call: TRBV6-5
j_call: TRBJ1-4
d_call: .
cdr3_nt: TGTGCCAGCAGTTACTCTCGCGGACGGGAGTTTGAAAAACTGTTTTTT
cdr3_aa: CASSYSRGREFEKLFF

clone_size: .
v_call: TRBV6-1
j_call: TRBJ1-1
d_call: .
cdr3_nt: TGTGCCAGCAGTGTCCTGCGGGCGGGGGACACTGAAGCTTTCTTT
cdr3_aa: CASSVLRAGDTEAFF

clone_size: .
v_call: TRBV20-1
j_call: TRBJ2-1
d_call: .
cdr3_nt: TGCAGTGCTAGACAGGGGTACAATGAGCAGTTCTTC
cdr3_aa: CSARQGYNEQFF

clone_size: .
v_call: TRBV28
j_call: TRBJ1-2
d_call: .
cdr3_nt: TGTGCCAGCAGTTTTCCACAGTATAACTATGGCTACACCTTC
cdr3_aa: CASSFPQYNYGYTF

clone_size: few
v_call: TRBV2
j_call: TRBJ2-5
d_call: TRBD2
cdr3_nt: TGTGCCAGCAGGACTAGCGGGGGAACCGAAGAGACCCAGTACTTC
cdr3_aa: CASRTSGGTEETQYF

clone_size: .
v_call: TRBV10-3
j_call: TRBJ2-7
d_call: .
cdr3_nt: TGTGCCACTCAGGAGGGAAGAAACAATGAGCAGTACTTC
cdr3_aa: CATQEGRNNEQYF

clone_size: once
v_call: TRBV7-2
j_call: TRBJ2-1
d_call: TRBD2
cdr3_nt: TGTGCCAGCAGCTTAGAGGCAGGAGCGGGGAACTTCAATGAGCAGTTCTTC
cdr3_aa: CASSLEAGAGNFNEQFF

clone_size: .
v_call: TRBV12-3/TRBV12-4
j_call: TRBJ2-5
d_call: .
cdr3_nt: TGTGCCAGCAGAACAGGGTTTGAGGAGACCCAGTACTTC
cdr3_aa: CASRTGFEETQYF

clone_size: .
v_call: TRBV3-1
j_call: TRBJ2-1
d_call: .
cdr3_nt: TGTGCCAGCAGCCAAGATGCCGGGACTCCCGGTGAGCAGTTCTTC
cdr3_aa: CASSQDAGTPGEQFF

clone_size: .
v_call: TRBV12-5
j_call: TRBJ2-7
d_call: TRBD1
cdr3_nt: TGTGCTAGTGGTTTATGGACAGGGGTCGAGCAGTACTTC
cdr3_aa: CASGLWTGVEQYF

clone_size: .
v_call: TRBV20-1
j_call: TRBJ1-5
d_call: .
cdr3_nt: TGCAGTGCCCAGGACGGATATAGCAATCAGCCCCAGCATTTT
cdr3_aa: CSAQDGYSNQPQHF

clone_size: .
v_call: TRBV29-1
j_call: TRBJ2-7
d_call: .
cdr3_nt: TGCAGCGTTGTATTACAGGGTGCCTACGAGCAGTACTTC
cdr3_aa: CSVVLQGAYEQYF

clone_size: .
v_call: TRBV5-5
j_call: TRBJ2-7
d_call: .
cdr3_nt: TGTGCCAGCAGCTTGTATACCTCCTACGAGCAGTACTTC
cdr3_aa: CASSLYTSYEQYF

clone_size: .
v_call: TRBV20-1
j_call: TRBJ2-1
d_call: .
cdr3_nt: TGCAGTGCTAGAGGAGGTCAGCAATACAATGAGCAGTTCTTC
cdr3_aa: CSARGGQQYNEQFF

clone_size: .
v_call: TRBV29-1
j_call: TRBJ2-3
d_call: TRBD2
cdr3_nt: TGCAGCGTTGGTAATAGCGGGGGGGCAGATACGCAGTATTTT
cdr3_aa: CSVGNSGGADTQYF

clone_size: many
v_call: TRBV9
j_call: TRBJ2-3
d_call: TRBD2
cdr3_nt: TGTGCCAGCAGCGTAGGAACTAGCGGGGGGGCAAGGGATACGCAGTATTTT
cdr3_aa: CASSVGTSGGARDTQYF

clone_size: .
v_call: TRBV6-6
j_call: TRBJ2-7
d_call: .
cdr3_nt: TGTGCCAGCAGTTCTACAGGGAACGAGCAGTACTTC
cdr3_aa: CASSSTGNEQYF

clone_size: .
v_call: TRBV5-1
j_call: TRBJ2-2
d_call: .
cdr3_nt: TGCGCCAGCAGCTGGACAGAGTCGAACACCGGGGAGCTGTTTTTT
cdr3_aa: CASSWTESNTGELFF

clone_size: .
v_call: TRBV15
j_call: TRBJ2-5
d_call: .
cdr3_nt: TGTGCCACCAGCAGAGATCGTCGGGGCAGTCAAGAGACCCAGTACTTC
cdr3_aa: CATSRDRRGSQETQYF

clone_size: few
v_call: TRBV3-1
j_call: TRBJ1-2
d_call: .
cdr3_nt: TGTGCCAGCAGCCAAGATCACACAGTGTTCGGGGGCTACACCTTC
cdr3_aa: CASSQDHTVFGGYTF

clone_size: .
v_call: TRBV5-1
j_call: TRBJ2-5
d_call: TRBD1
cdr3_nt: TGCGCCAGCAGCCCAGTAGACAGGGGTGGGCAGTACTTC
cdr3_aa: CASSPVDRGGQYF

clone_size: .
v_call: TRBV18
j_call: TRBJ2-5
d_call: .
cdr3_nt: TGTGCCAGCTCACCGGCAGGGGTCGAAGAGACCCAGTACTTC
cdr3_aa: CASSPAGVEETQYF

clone_size: .
v_call: TRBV6-4
j_call: TRBJ2-1
d_call: .
cdr3_nt: TGTGCCAGCAGCGAGGGAATGGCGAACAATGAGCAGTTCTTC
cdr3_aa: CASSEGMANNEQFF

clone_size: few
v_call: TRBV5-5
j_call: TRBJ2-3
d_call: .
cdr3_nt: TGTGCCAGCAGGCCCTCCCACTTCACAGATACGCAGTATTTT
cdr3_aa: CASRPSHFTDTQYF

clone_size: .
v_call: TRBV21-1
j_call: TRBJ2-1
d_call: .
cdr3_nt: TGTGCCAGCAGCATCCTACTAGCGGACTCCTACAATGAGCAGTTCTTC
cdr3_aa: CASSILLADSYNEQFF

clone_size: .
v_call: TRBV6-5
j_call: TRBJ2-2
d_call: TRBD2
cdr3_nt: TGTGCCAGCAGTACGGGGGGTCAGGGAATCGGGGAGCTGTTTTTT
cdr3_aa: CASSTGGQGIGELFF

clone_size: .
v_call: TRBV7-9
j_call: TRBJ2-2
d_call: .
cdr3_nt: TGTGCCAGCAGCTTGGGGGGGACAGGATCGAACACCGGGGAGCTGTTTTTT
cdr3_aa: CASSLGGTGSNTGELFF

clone_size: .
v_call: TRBV18
j_call: TRBJ1-2
d_call: .
cdr3_nt: TGTGCCAGCTCACCACCGGGTTTGGAGGGCTACACCTTC
cdr3_aa: CASSPPGLEGYTF

clone_size: .
v_call: TRBV11-2
j_call: TRBJ2-7
d_call: .
cdr3_nt: TGTGCCAGCAGCTTATCCGACCTGACGGGCTACGAGCAGTACTTC
cdr3_aa: CASSLSDLTGYEQYF

clone_size: .
v_call: TRBV20-1
j_call: TRBJ2-5
d_call: TRBD2
cdr3_nt: TGCAGTGCTAGAGACCCGACTAGCCCGAGGGAGACCCAGTACTTC
cdr3_aa: CSARDPTSPRETQYF

clone_size: .
v_call: TRBV2
j_call: TRBJ2-6
d_call: .
cdr3_nt: TGTGCCAGCAGTCCAACTAGGTCTGGGGCCAATGTCCTGACTTTC
cdr3_aa: CASSPTRSGANVLTF

clone_size: few
v_call: TRBV29-1
j_call: TRBJ1-2
d_call: TRBD1
cdr3_nt: TGCAGCGTTGCCCCAGGGGGGGACTATGGCTACACCTTC
cdr3_aa: CSVAPGGDYGYTF

clone_size: .
v_call: TRBV11-2
j_call: TRBJ2-1
d_call: TRBD1
cdr3_nt: TGTGCCAGCAGCTTCGGGGACAGGGGGGATGAGCAGTTCTTC
cdr3_aa: CASSFGDRGDEQFF

clone_size: few
v_call: TRBV6-1
j_call: TRBJ1-6
d_call: .
cdr3_nt: TGTGCCAGCAGTGAGACAGGTGAATCACCCCTCCACTTT
cdr3_aa: CASSETGESPLHF

clone_size: .
v_call: TRBV18
j_call: TRBJ2-5
d_call: TRBD1
cdr3_nt: TGTGCCAGCTCACGGGGGACAGGGTTCCAAGAGACCCAGTACTTC
cdr3_aa: CASSRGTGFQETQYF

clone_size: few
v_call: TRBV5-6
j_call: TRBJ1-4
d_call: TRBD1
cdr3_nt: TGTGCCAGCAGCTTCGGGCCGGCAGGGGGTGAAAAACTGTTTTTT
cdr3_aa: CASSFGPAGGEKLFF

clone_size: few
v_call: TRBV7-9
j_call: TRBJ2-6
d_call: .
cdr3_nt: TGTGCCAGCAGCCCGGAATCGGCTGGGGCCAACGTCCTGACTTTC
cdr3_aa: CASSPESAGANVLTF

clone_size: few
v_call: TRBV6-5
j_call: TRBJ1-1
d_call: .
cdr3_nt: TGTGCCAGCAGTTACTTTGCGGGGGACACTGAAGCTTTCTTT
cdr3_aa: CASSYFAGDTEAFF

clone_size: once
v_call: TRBV11-2
j_call: TRBJ2-1
d_call: .
cdr3_nt: TGTGCCAGCAGCTTAGATTGGGCCGGGGGCCACCACAATGAGCAGTTCTTC
cdr3_aa: CASSLDWAGGHHNEQFF

clone_size: few
v_call: TRBV13
j_call: TRBJ2-7
d_call: .
cdr3_nt: TGTGCCAGCAGCCAGGGAAGGGCCCGGGAGCAGTACTTC
cdr3_aa: CASSQGRAREQYF

clone_size: .
v_call: TRBV6-4
j_call: TRBJ1-1
d_call: .
cdr3_nt: TGTGCCAGCAAAACAGGGTTGGGGGACACTGAAGCTTTCTTT
cdr3_aa: CASKTGLGDTEAFF